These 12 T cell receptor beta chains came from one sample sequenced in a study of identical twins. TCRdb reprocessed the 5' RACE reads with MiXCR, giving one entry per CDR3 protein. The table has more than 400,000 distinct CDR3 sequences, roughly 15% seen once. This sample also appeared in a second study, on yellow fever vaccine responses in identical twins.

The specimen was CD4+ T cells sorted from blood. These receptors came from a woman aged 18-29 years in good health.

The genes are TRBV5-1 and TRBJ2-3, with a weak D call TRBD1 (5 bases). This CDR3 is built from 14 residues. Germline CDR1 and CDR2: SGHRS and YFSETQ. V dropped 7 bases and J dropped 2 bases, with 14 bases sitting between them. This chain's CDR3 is CASVQGTHTDTQYF. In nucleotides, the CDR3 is TGCGCCAGCGTTCAGGGAACACACACAGATACGCAGTATTTT.

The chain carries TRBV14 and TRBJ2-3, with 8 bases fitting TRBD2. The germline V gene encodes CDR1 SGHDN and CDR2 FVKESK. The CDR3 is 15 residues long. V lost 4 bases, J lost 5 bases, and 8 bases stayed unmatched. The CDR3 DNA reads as TGTGCCAGCAGCCCTAATCACCGGGGGGGAGATACGCAGTATTTT. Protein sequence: CASSPNHRGGDTQYF.

The CDR3 loop is CASSIDHTNYGYTF. For the CDR3, the DNA is TGTGCCAGTAGTATAGACCACACTAACTATGGCTACACCTTC. The genes are TRBV19 and TRBJ1-2; D ambiguous. The ends were cut back, 0 bases at V and 0 bases at J, with 5 bases in the middle. CDR1 is LNHDA and CDR2 is SQIVND in the germline V gene (reference sequence). The CDR3 runs to 14 residues. Combining the CDR3 with reference TRBV19 and TRBJ1-2 gives the whole variable domain DGGITQSPKYLFRKEGQNVTLSCEQNLNHDAMYWYRQDPGQGLRLIYYSQIVNDFQKGDIAEGYSVSREKKESFPLTVTSAQKNPTAFYLCASSIDHTNYGYTFGSGTRLTVV.

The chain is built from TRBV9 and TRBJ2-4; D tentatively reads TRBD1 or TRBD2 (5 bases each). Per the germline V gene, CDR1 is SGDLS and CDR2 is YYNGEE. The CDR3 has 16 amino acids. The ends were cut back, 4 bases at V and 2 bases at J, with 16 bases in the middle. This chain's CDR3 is CASSPGTLVSKNIQYF. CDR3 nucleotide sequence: TGTGCCAGCAGCCCCGGGACGCTCGTATCCAAAAACATTCAGTACTTC. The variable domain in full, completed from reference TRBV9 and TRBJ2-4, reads DSGVTQTPKHLITATGQRVTLRCSPRSGDLSVYWYQQSLDQGLQFLIQYYNGEERAKGNILERFSAQQFPDLHSELNLSSLELGDSALYFCASSPGTLVSKNIQYFGAGTRLSVL.

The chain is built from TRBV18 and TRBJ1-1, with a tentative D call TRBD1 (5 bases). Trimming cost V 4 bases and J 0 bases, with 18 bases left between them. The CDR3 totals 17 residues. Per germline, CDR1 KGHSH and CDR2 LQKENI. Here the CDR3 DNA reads TGTGCCAGCTCACGAAGCGGCGGGGGGAGGGTGAACACTGAAGCTTTCTTT. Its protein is CASSRSGGGRVNTEAFF.

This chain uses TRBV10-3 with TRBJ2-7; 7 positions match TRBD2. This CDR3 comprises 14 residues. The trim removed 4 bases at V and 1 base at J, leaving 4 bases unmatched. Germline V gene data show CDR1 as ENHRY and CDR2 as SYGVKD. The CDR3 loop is CAISGASGSYEQYF. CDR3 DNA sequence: TGTGCCATCAGTGGGGCTAGCGGTTCCTACGAGCAGTACTTC.

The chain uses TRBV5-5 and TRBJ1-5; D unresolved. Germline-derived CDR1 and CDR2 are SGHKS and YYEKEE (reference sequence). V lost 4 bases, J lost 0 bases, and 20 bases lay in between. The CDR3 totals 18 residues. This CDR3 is CASSMPRRIPYSNQPQHF. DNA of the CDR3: TGTGCCAGCAGCATGCCAAGACGGATTCCATATAGCAATCAGCCCCAGCATTTT.

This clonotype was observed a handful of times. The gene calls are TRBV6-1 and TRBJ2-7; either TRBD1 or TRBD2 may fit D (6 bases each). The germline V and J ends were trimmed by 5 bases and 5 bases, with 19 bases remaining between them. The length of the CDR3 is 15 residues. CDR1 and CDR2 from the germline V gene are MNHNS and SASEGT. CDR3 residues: CASSLWTGGADEQYF. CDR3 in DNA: TGTGCCAGCAGTCTCTGGACCGGGGGCGCGGACGAGCAGTACTTC.

CDR3 bases: TGCAGCGTTCACCTAGCGGGAGCCCCGGAGACCCAGTACTTC. Amino acids: CSVHLAGAPETQYF. The chain recombines TRBV29-1 with TRBJ2-5; 10 positions match TRBD2. The germline CDR1 and CDR2 sequences are SQVTM and ANQGSEA. This CDR3 is built from 14 residues. With 5 bases clipped from V and 5 bases from J, the junction kept 8 bases outside the gene matches.

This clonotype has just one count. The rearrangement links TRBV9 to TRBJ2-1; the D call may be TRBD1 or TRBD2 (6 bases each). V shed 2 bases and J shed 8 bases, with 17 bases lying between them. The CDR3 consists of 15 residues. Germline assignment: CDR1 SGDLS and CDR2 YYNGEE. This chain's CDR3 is CASSVDWGASYEQFF. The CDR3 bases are TGTGCCAGCAGCGTGGATTGGGGGGCGAGCTATGAGCAGTTCTTC.

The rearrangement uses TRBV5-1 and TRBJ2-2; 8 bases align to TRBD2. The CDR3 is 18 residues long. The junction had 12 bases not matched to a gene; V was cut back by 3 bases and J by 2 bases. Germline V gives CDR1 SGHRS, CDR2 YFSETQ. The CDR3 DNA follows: TGCGCCAGCAGCTCGTTATTGGGTAGCGGGACCAACACCGGGGAGCTGTTTTTT. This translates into CASSSLLGSGTNTGELFF.

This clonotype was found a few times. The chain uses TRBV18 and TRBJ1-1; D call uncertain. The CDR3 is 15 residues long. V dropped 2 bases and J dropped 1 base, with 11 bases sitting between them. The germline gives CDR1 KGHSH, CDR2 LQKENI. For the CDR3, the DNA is TGTGCCAGCTCACCAGCCGTGCTTTGGAACACTGAAGCTTTCTTT. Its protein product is CASSPAVLWNTEAFF.